This TCR beta chain was sequenced in a study of blood T cells in healthy people across ages (dated by TCRdb to about 2015). For the wider study: In model experiments, template switching captured about one uniquely barcoded TCR beta cDNA molecule for every two T cells. Age-related changes in TCR beta repertoire diversity were measured in the study by deep sequencing normalized with unique cDNA molecular identifiers. The donors were divided into four age groups: young (average about 15 years), middle-aged (around 41), aged (approximately 62) and long-lived (more than 75). To avoid experimental bias, donors of different ages were distributed randomly across sequencing lanes. Using the same blood draw, the study looked at two additional independent replicas of 1 million unique cDNA reads for two donors, one aged 18 to 30 and the other aged 80 or older. The paper's findings and limits, for the study overall: Total diversity estimates from one million sequenced T cells were considered lower bounds and underestimates. Because the CMV infection status of the donors was unknown, age-related changes in expanded clonotypes may potentially have been confounded. Compared with the aged group, more naive CD4+ T cells, fewer expanded clones and increased TCR diversity were shown by the long-lived group, suggesting age selection. Since profiling was done on bulk unsorted PBMCs, naive and antigen-experienced compartments could not be conclusively compared. Observed TCR beta diversity per million T cells fell roughly linearly with age, and a significant reduction was already apparent by age approximately 41. Observed TCR beta diversity correlated strongly with the percentage of naive T cells measured by flow cytometry.

The donors were some 36 Caucasian individuals from Russia, aged 6 to 90 years, who were systemically healthy. Each donor gave ten milliliters of peripheral blood, collected into EDTA-treated Vacutainer tubes. Ficoll-Paque density-gradient centrifugation was used to isolate PBMCs, with at least 7 million per sample. Total RNA, at least 5.5 micrograms per sample, was extracted from PBMCs with Trizol reagent. For every donor, flow cytometry on a PBMC aliquot measured the percentage of naive CD45RAhigh/CD27high T cells. With regard to this clonotype: Its antigen remains undetermined. Base-call qualities are not available, and no considerably larger clone is one nucleotide away.

V loses 6 bases of germline sequence and J loses 4 bases, and the interval between the two ends is 20 bases. Reading from cysteine to phenylalanine, the CDR3 counts 16 amino acids. The kept DNA is CDR3 alone, 48 bases in frame from the first base. The method was 5' RACE. Sequencing was carried out with an Illumina HiSeq 2500. The second PCR ran for roughly 7 to 11 cycles and used a J-beta primer mix along with a sample-barcoded 5' primer. A template-switch 5' adaptor carrying 12 random nucleotides introduced a unique molecular identifier onto each TCR beta cDNA molecule. Each sample yielded at least 3 million CDR3-containing paired-end reads. The Mint cDNA synthesis kit, primed by a TRBC-specific oligonucleotide, was used to synthesize first-strand cDNA from all RNA. Following uracil-DNA glycosylase treatment, a first 18-cycle PCR with universal primers M1SS and BC2_uni_R was performed on all cDNA. Concerning the study's data processing: For normalization, 1 million high-quality reads, each with a distinct molecular identifier, were randomly selected from each sample. Reads with shared molecular identifiers were discarded instead of being binned into consensus sequences. MiTCR, run with a Q25 quality threshold and the strictest error-elimination algorithm, handled CDR3 identification, clonotype clustering and error correction. A nonparametric unseen species model with Euler transformation was used to estimate a lower bound on total TCR beta diversity. The public reads were reprocessed in TCRdb via fastp at Q25 and MiXCR, keeping in-frame beta chains. Identical CDR3 proteins give one entry, which carries the most common genes and DNA. TCRdb, not the authors, supplied the V and J calls. The sample contains around 870,000 distinct CDR3 sequences, more than 25% of them found a single time. The ten largest clones represent roughly 17% of the sample.

The source material was blood. This receptor was identified in a woman of 80 years or more in good health. The chain was built from TRBV12-3 or TRBV12-4 and TRBJ2-3; possibly the D gene is TRBD2, per 5 matching bases. The bases are TGTGCCAGCAGCCTTCCTCGAGGAGTGGGAGCAGATACGCAGTATTTT. Protein translation: CASSLPRGVGADTQYF.